This is a list of T cell receptor beta chains from one sample in a study of blood T cell repertoires in COVID-19. Produced via immunoSEQ multiplex PCR; TCRdb's table is partial and in-frame only. The sample consists of roughly 70,000 clones, about 80% of them appearing once. The sequencing input was peripheral blood. The receptors were gathered from a human donor in a cohort sampled during active COVID-19. CDR3s include the opening cysteine and the closing phenylalanine or tryptophan. Each record gives: clone size, V gene, D gene, J gene, CDR3 DNA, CDR3 protein. A D gene is named only where the DNA matches it firmly. Clone size is stated in some rows and not others, as once, few, many or a class when expanded.

abundance: .; v_gene: TRBV4-3; d_gene: TRBD1; j_gene: TRBJ2-1; CDR3nt: TGCGCCAGCAGCCAAGTATACAGGGGCGATGAGCAGTTCTTC; CDR3aa: CASSQVYRGDEQFF
abundance: .; v_gene: TRBV7-9; d_gene: TRBD2; j_gene: TRBJ2-3; CDR3nt: TGTGCCAGCAGCTTAGTCGGGGGGGCCCCAGATACGCAGTATTTT; CDR3aa: CASSLVGGAPDTQYF
abundance: .; v_gene: TRBV7-9; d_gene: .; j_gene: TRBJ2-6; CDR3nt: TGTGCCAGCAGCTACCCCAGTTCTAGGGGGGCCAACGTCCTGACTTTC; CDR3aa: CASSYPSSRGANVLTF
abundance: .; v_gene: TRBV10-3; d_gene: TRBD1; j_gene: TRBJ1-6; CDR3nt: TGTGCCATCAGGGCACAGGGGACAGGTTCACCCCTCCACTTT; CDR3aa: CAIRAQGTGSPLHF
abundance: once; v_gene: TRBV19; d_gene: TRBD1; j_gene: TRBJ1-5; CDR3nt: TGTGCCAGTAGTATCAGTCGGGACAGGGTTTATCAGCCCCAGCATTTT; CDR3aa: CASSISRDRVYQPQHF
abundance: .; v_gene: TRBV6-6; d_gene: TRBD1; j_gene: TRBJ1-6; CDR3nt: TGTGCCAGCAGTTACTCGACAGGGGGAGTTAATTCACCCCTCCACTTT; CDR3aa: CASSYSTGGVNSPLHF
abundance: .; v_gene: TRBV18; d_gene: TRBD1; j_gene: TRBJ2-1; CDR3nt: TGTGCCAGCTCACCCCAGGGACAGACCCTGGTGGGCAATGAGCAGTTCTTC; CDR3aa: CASSPQGQTLVGNEQFF
abundance: few; v_gene: TRBV7-3; d_gene: TRBD2; j_gene: TRBJ2-1; CDR3nt: TGTGCCAGCAGCACCGGACGGGAGGGCGAGCAGTTCTTC; CDR3aa: CASSTGREGEQFF
abundance: once; v_gene: TRBV9; d_gene: TRBD1; j_gene: TRBJ2-1; CDR3nt: TGTGCCAGCAGCGTAGCGGGACAGGGGGCTTACAATGAGCAGTTCTTC; CDR3aa: CASSVAGQGAYNEQFF
abundance: .; v_gene: TRBV19; d_gene: .; j_gene: TRBJ2-1; CDR3nt: TGTGCCAGTAGTATCGCACACGTGGATGAGCAGTTCTTC; CDR3aa: CASSIAHVDEQFF
abundance: .; v_gene: TRBV7-2; d_gene: .; j_gene: TRBJ2-1; CDR3nt: TGTGCCAGCAGCTTAGGAGGCTATGAGCAGTTCTTC; CDR3aa: CASSLGGYEQFF
abundance: .; v_gene: TRBV2; d_gene: .; j_gene: TRBJ2-2; CDR3nt: TGTGCCAGCAGTGAAATCCCGGGGGGCCGCACCGGGGAGCTGTTTTTT; CDR3aa: CASSEIPGGRTGELFF
abundance: few; v_gene: TRBV5-4; d_gene: .; j_gene: TRBJ1-2; CDR3nt: TGTGCCAGCAGCTTGCCCAAACAGGGTTACGGCTATGGCTACACCTTC; CDR3aa: CASSLPKQGYGYGYTF
abundance: .; v_gene: TRBV7-7; d_gene: TRBD1; j_gene: TRBJ2-2; CDR3nt: TGTGCTAGCAGCTCCGGGACAGGGGGTTCCGGGGAGCTGTTTTTT; CDR3aa: CASSSGTGGSGELFF
abundance: .; v_gene: TRBV7-2; d_gene: .; j_gene: TRBJ2-4; CDR3nt: TGTGCCAGCAGCTTACTACGGGTAAACATTCAGTACTTC; CDR3aa: CASSLLRVNIQYF
abundance: .; v_gene: TRBV9; d_gene: TRBD1; j_gene: TRBJ2-7; CDR3nt: TGTGCCAGCAGCTCCACAAAGGACAGGACCTACGAGCAGTACTTC; CDR3aa: CASSSTKDRTYEQYF
abundance: few; v_gene: TRBV7-3; d_gene: .; j_gene: TRBJ2-2; CDR3nt: TGTGCCAGCAGCTTCATGGCGGGACGTGGCGGGGAGCTGTTTTTT; CDR3aa: CASSFMAGRGGELFF
abundance: .; v_gene: TRBV2; d_gene: .; j_gene: TRBJ2-2; CDR3nt: TGTGCCAGCAGTGAAGGGAGGCGGATCACCGGGGAGCTGTTTTTT; CDR3aa: CASSEGRRITGELFF
abundance: .; v_gene: TRBV9; d_gene: TRBD2; j_gene: TRBJ2-5; CDR3nt: TGTGCCAGCAGCGCATCCGGGACTAGCGGGTTGGAGACCCAGTACTTC; CDR3aa: CASSASGTSGLETQYF
abundance: .; v_gene: TRBV5-5; d_gene: .; j_gene: TRBJ1-1; CDR3nt: TGTGCCAGCAGCTATCTAGGGAGTGAAGCTTTCTTT; CDR3aa: CASSYLGSEAFF
abundance: .; v_gene: TRBV5-4; d_gene: .; j_gene: TRBJ1-1; CDR3nt: TGTGCCAGCTCGGGGGCGGGAGGGGACACTGAAGCTTTCTTT; CDR3aa: CASSGAGGDTEAFF
abundance: .; v_gene: TRBV5-6; d_gene: .; j_gene: TRBJ2-3; CDR3nt: TGTGCCAGCAGCCAAAGCTGGGGGGGACATACCACAGATACGCAGTATTTT; CDR3aa: CASSQSWGGHTTDTQYF
abundance: .; v_gene: TRBV19; d_gene: TRBD1; j_gene: TRBJ1-6; CDR3nt: TGTGCCAGTAGCCCTGACAGGGGGTCAAATTCACCCCTCCACTTT; CDR3aa: CASSPDRGSNSPLHF
abundance: .; v_gene: TRBV20-1; d_gene: TRBD2; j_gene: TRBJ2-5; CDR3nt: TGCAGTGCTAGTAGCGGGGATCCAGTAGAGACCCAGTACTTC; CDR3aa: CSASSGDPVETQYF
abundance: .; v_gene: TRBV7-2; d_gene: TRBD2; j_gene: TRBJ2-2; CDR3nt: TGTGCCAGCAGCTTATCCGGGACTAGGGCCGGGGAGCTGTTTTTT; CDR3aa: CASSLSGTRAGELFF
abundance: few; v_gene: TRBV6-2/TRBV6-3; d_gene: TRBD1; j_gene: TRBJ1-1; CDR3nt: TGTGCCAGCACCCCACTGGGACAGATGAACACTGAAGCTTTCTTT; CDR3aa: CASTPLGQMNTEAFF
abundance: once; v_gene: TRBV11-2; d_gene: TRBD1; j_gene: TRBJ2-7; CDR3nt: TGTGCCAGCAGCTCGACAGGGAATAAGCGCGAGCAGTACTTC; CDR3aa: CASSSTGNKREQYF
abundance: .; v_gene: TRBV7-7; d_gene: .; j_gene: TRBJ1-5; CDR3nt: TGTGCCAGCAGTCCGGGGGGGTCACAGCCCCAGCATTTT; CDR3aa: CASSPGGSQPQHF
abundance: .; v_gene: TRBV5-6; d_gene: .; j_gene: TRBJ2-7; CDR3nt: TGTGCCAGCAGCTTCGTAGGGGCACCCTACGAGCAGTACTTC; CDR3aa: CASSFVGAPYEQYF
abundance: .; v_gene: TRBV5-1; d_gene: .; j_gene: TRBJ2-2; CDR3nt: TGCGCCAGCAGCCTGCGGACGGGGACTAACACCGGGGAGCTGTTTTTT; CDR3aa: CASSLRTGTNTGELFF
abundance: .; v_gene: TRBV5-4; d_gene: .; j_gene: TRBJ1-2; CDR3nt: TGTGCCAGCAGCTTCTCAGGTGGCGACTATGGCTACACCTTC; CDR3aa: CASSFSGGDYGYTF
abundance: .; v_gene: TRBV7-9; d_gene: TRBD1; j_gene: TRBJ2-2; CDR3nt: TGTGCCAGCAGCTTCCGGGGACAGCTGGGGAACACCGGGGAGCTGTTTTTT; CDR3aa: CASSFRGQLGNTGELFF
abundance: once; v_gene: TRBV5-6; d_gene: TRBD2; j_gene: TRBJ2-1; CDR3nt: TGTGCCAGCAGCCCCGGGACTAGCGGGGGGGAGGTCAATGAGCAGTTCTTC; CDR3aa: CASSPGTSGGEVNEQFF
abundance: .; v_gene: TRBV5-5; d_gene: TRBD1; j_gene: TRBJ2-7; CDR3nt: TGTGCCAGCAGCGAAACCGGGACAGGGCGGGACGAGCAGTACTTC; CDR3aa: CASSETGTGRDEQYF
abundance: .; v_gene: TRBV19; d_gene: .; j_gene: TRBJ2-7; CDR3nt: TGTGCCAGTAGTATAAATATAGCTGCTGGTGGCTACGAGCAGTACTTC; CDR3aa: CASSINIAAGGYEQYF
abundance: .; v_gene: TRBV5-4; d_gene: .; j_gene: TRBJ2-1; CDR3nt: TGTGCCAGCAGCTTGAACAGGCGGGGCACATACAATGAGCAGTTCTTC; CDR3aa: CASSLNRRGTYNEQFF
abundance: few; v_gene: TRBV28; d_gene: TRBD1; j_gene: TRBJ1-2; CDR3nt: TGTGCCAGCAACCCAGGGGGCCTTCTCTATGGCTACACCTTC; CDR3aa: CASNPGGLLYGYTF
abundance: .; v_gene: TRBV6-1; d_gene: .; j_gene: TRBJ2-7; CDR3nt: TGTGCCAGCAGTGAAAGCAGGCTTAGGCAGTACTTC; CDR3aa: CASSESRLRQYF
abundance: .; v_gene: TRBV18; d_gene: .; j_gene: TRBJ2-3; CDR3nt: TGTGCCAGCTCACGCCAACACGGGGAGTTCACAGATACGCAGTATTTT; CDR3aa: CASSRQHGEFTDTQYF
abundance: few; v_gene: TRBV19; d_gene: .; j_gene: TRBJ1-2; CDR3nt: TGTGCCAGTGAGGACAGTAACTATGGCTACACCTTC; CDR3aa: CASEDSNYGYTF
abundance: once; v_gene: TRBV5-4; d_gene: TRBD1; j_gene: TRBJ2-7; CDR3nt: TGTGCCAGCAGCTTGGGGGGGACAGTGTCCTACGAGCAGTACTTC; CDR3aa: CASSLGGTVSYEQYF
abundance: .; v_gene: TRBV4-3; d_gene: TRBD1; j_gene: TRBJ1-1; CDR3nt: TGCGCCAGCAGCCAAGATATGGAGACAGGGGGCCGGAACACTGAAGCTTTCTTT; CDR3aa: CASSQDMETGGRNTEAFF
abundance: .; v_gene: TRBV7-9; d_gene: TRBD1; j_gene: TRBJ2-5; CDR3nt: TGTGCCAGCAGCCGACTTGGGACAGGGGGCAGGGAGACCCAGTACTTC; CDR3aa: CASSRLGTGGRETQYF
abundance: once; v_gene: TRBV5-1; d_gene: TRBD2; j_gene: TRBJ2-3; CDR3nt: TGCGCCAGCAGCAGGACGGGACTAGCGGGGGGTAGCACAGATACGCAGTATTTT; CDR3aa: CASSRTGLAGGSTDTQYF